Here is one T cell receptor (beta chain) with its context. The data were obtained in a study of blood T cell repertoires in COVID-19. Sequencing used immunoSEQ multiplex PCR; TCRdb keeps in-frame clones, though not all of them. Here the sample spans 25,000 to 30,000 clones, under 90% being singletons. The length of the CDR3 is 12 residues. Germline V gene sequence: CDR1 SGHRS, CDR2 YFSETQ. The V gene lost 1 base and the J gene lost 6 bases, with 5 bases spanning the gap. J is TRBJ2-1 and V is TRBV5-1, with no clear D. This clonotype was sampled from a man in his sixties or seventies with active COVID-19. The sample was peripheral blood. DNA for the CDR3: TGCGCCAGCAGCTTGCAGTCCAATGAGCAGTTCTTC. Residues: CASSLQSNEQFF. The full variable domain, in which reference TRBV5-1 and TRBJ2-1 provide the parts outside the CDR3, is KAGVTQTPRYLIKTRGQQVTLSCSPISGHRSVSWYQQTPGQGLQFLFEYFSETQRNKGNFPGRFSGRQFSNSRSEMNVSTLELGDSALYLCASSLQSNEQFFGPGTRLTVL.